A single sample gave rise to the 22 T cell receptor beta chains below, sequenced in a study of CD8+CD57+ T cells in acquired aplastic anemia. Profiling of TCR beta VDJ combinations and CDR3 sequences used genomic DNA as template. From the reads, TCRdb called clonotypes with MiXCR, one entry per CDR3 protein. The sample has roughly 160,000 distinct CDR3 sequences, 55% to 80% seen once. The sample consisted of sorted CD4+, CD8+, or CD8+CD57+ T cells (not recorded which) from PBMCs. The receptors stem from a human donor in good health.

This chain joins TRBV29-1 and TRBJ2-1; D is uncertain. Germline V lookup: CDR1 SQVTM, CDR2 ANQGSEA. This CDR3 region has 14 residues. V lost 3 bases and J 3 bases, leaving 12 bases between the germline ends. In DNA, the CDR3 is TGCAGCGTTGAGGTACACTACCGCTACAATGAGCAGTTCTTC. It translates to CSVEVHYRYNEQFF.

The rearrangement links TRBV14 to TRBJ2-7, with 8 bases that match TRBD2. This CDR3 is built from 15 residues. Per the germline V gene, CDR1 is SGHDN and CDR2 is FVKESK. V shed 4 bases, J shed 6 bases, and the junction held 11 bases outside the gene matches. The CDR3, as DNA: TGTGCCAGCAGCCCTTCAGCGGGAGACGTCGTCGAGCAGTACTTC. Translation: CASSPSAGDVVEQYF.

The rearrangement links TRBV7-9 to TRBJ2-1; D could derive from TRBD1 or TRBD2 (6 bases each). CDR3 length: 13 residues. Trimming took off 6 bases at V and 13 bases at J, with 19 bases between the two ends. Germline assignment: CDR1 SEHNR and CDR2 FQNEAQ (reference sequence). CDR3 in amino acids: CASSPRGPWHQFF. The CDR3, as DNA: TGTGCCAGCAGTCCTCGGGGGCCCTGGCACCAGTTCTTC.

CDR3 DNA: TGTGCCAGCAGTGACCTCCGGGCAGGATCCTACGAGCAGTACTTC. The encoded protein is CASSDLRAGSYEQYF. This chain links TRBV2 with TRBJ2-7; D remains unclear. Trimming pared 3 bases from V and 1 base from J, leaving 13 bases between. The CDR3 is made up of 15 amino acids. Per the germline V gene, CDR1 is SNHLY and CDR2 is FYNNEI.

About this clonotype: Since no conserved phenylalanine or tryptophan closes the CDR3, a read error is the likely cause. V is TRBV29-1 and J is TRBJ1-5, with D perhaps TRBD1 (6 bases). The V gene lost 5 bases and the J gene lost 5 bases, with 13 bases spanning the gap. This CDR3 has 13 amino acids. Germline V CDR1 and CDR2: SQVTM, ANQGSEA. CDR3 region: CSVSDSIDQPQHS. Written as DNA, the CDR3 is TGCAGCGTTTCGGACAGCATCGATCAGCCCCAGCATTCT.

The J gene is TRBJ1-1, the V gene TRBV5-1; D may be TRBD1 (5 bases). This CDR3 is built from 14 residues. The ends were cut back, 6 bases at V and 7 bases at J, with 19 bases in the middle. The germline CDR1 and CDR2 sequences are SGHRS and YFSETQ. The CDR3 bases are TGCGCCAGCATGAGTTTAGGGGTGGGCAATGAAGCTTTCTTT. Protein: CASMSLGVGNEAFF.

This clonotype was detected only once. The V call is TRBV10-3, the J call TRBJ2-7; 7 bases are shared with TRBD2. Gene TRBJ2-1 matches the end of the DNA better, so the J call may be wrong. The germline V gene has CDR1 ENHRY and CDR2 SYGVKD. This CDR3 has 13 amino acids. In DNA form, the CDR3 reads TGTGCCATCAGTAACGGACTAGACAATGAGCAGTTCTTC. This sequence encodes CAISNGLDNEQFF.

The genes are TRBV29-1 and TRBJ1-2, with D unresolved. CDR1 SQVTM and CDR2 ANQGSEA come from the germline V gene. V was cut by 4 bases and J by 8 bases, with 14 bases left in between. CDR3 length equals 12 residues. This chain's CDR3 is CSVGGKVEGYTF. The CDR3 DNA reads TGCAGCGTTGGTGGAAAGGTAGAGGGCTACACCTTC.

This clonotype was picked up one time. The chain carries TRBV20-1 and TRBJ2-7, with a tentative D call TRBD2 (5 bases). Trimming left V 3 bases short and J 0 bases short, with 15 bases between. This CDR3 is 15 amino acids long. Germline V gene lookup returns CDR1 DFQATT and CDR2 SNEGSKA (reference sequence). The DNA of the CDR3 is TGCAGTGCTAGGAGAAACTCGGGATACTCCTACGAGCAGTACTTC. Its protein product is CSARRNSGYSYEQYF.

The genes are TRBV11-3 and TRBJ1-5; D unclear. V lost 3 bases, J lost 8 bases, and 11 bases lay in between. Germline CDR1 is SGHNT and CDR2 is YENEEA. This CDR3 has 13 residues. CDR3 sequence: CASSLDLTKPQHF. CDR3 sequence (DNA): TGTGCCAGCAGCTTGGACCTAACCAAGCCCCAGCATTTT.

The rearrangement links TRBV27 to TRBJ1-1; possibly TRBD1 for D (6 bases). Germline CDR1 and CDR2: MNHEY and SMNVEV (reference sequence). V was shortened by 4 bases and J by 1 base, with 10 bases between the two germline ends. The CDR3 consists of 14 residues. The CDR3 region is CASSSPGQNTEAFF. CDR3 DNA: TGTGCCAGCAGTTCTCCGGGACAGAACACTGAAGCTTTCTTT.

This clonotype was seen only a few times. This chain connects TRBV7-8 to TRBJ2-5; 14 bases match TRBD2. Germline V gives CDR1 SGHVS, CDR2 FQNEAQ. The V and J ends lost 5 bases and 5 bases, in that order; junction bases with no gene match: 7. The CDR3 is 16 residues long. CDR3 sequence reads: CASSLGLAGVWETQYF. The CDR3 nucleotides read TGTGCCAGCAGCCTGGGACTAGCGGGGGTATGGGAGACCCAGTACTTC.

This clonotype occurred many times. The J gene is TRBJ2-7, the V gene TRBV10-2; D might be TRBD2 (5 bases). V lost 7 bases to trimming and J lost 6 bases, with 16 bases between them. This CDR3 is built from 13 residues. CDR1 and CDR2 from the germline V gene are WSHSY and SAAADI. CDR3 DNA sequence: TGCGCCAGCACAGTGTACTTGAGGGCCGAGCAGTACTTC. Translated, it gives CASTVYLRAEQYF.

Only one count was recorded for this clonotype. V is TRBV5-1 and J is TRBJ2-6; 8 bases align to TRBD1. The CDR3 sequence is 19 residues long. V was pared by 9 bases and J by 0 bases, with 17 bases of the junction left unmatched. Germline CDR1 SGHRS, CDR2 YFSETQ. CDR3 DNA sequence: TGCGCCACCTCAGCTTGGCAGGGGGCTGTGGGCTCTGGGGCCAACGTCCTGACTTTC. Protein: CATSAWQGAVGSGANVLTF. The full variable domain, its missing parts supplied by reference TRBV5-1 and TRBJ2-6, is KAGVTQTPRYLIKTRGQQVTLSCSPISGHRSVSWYQQTPGQGLQFLFEYFSETQRNKGNFPGRFSGRQFSNSRSEMNVSTLELGDSALYLCATSAWQGAVGSGANVLTFGAGSRLTVL.

V usage is TRBV25-1 and J usage is TRBJ2-1; the match to TRBD2 covers 10 bases. There are 15 residues in the CDR3. Trimming at V came to 2 bases and at J to 15 bases, leaving 13 bases not matched to a gene. CDR1 is MGHDK, CDR2 SYGVNS, per germline. For the CDR3, the DNA is TGTGCCAGCAGTGAACGGCTAGCGGGAGATGTGAATTTGTTCTTC. Protein product: CASSERLAGDVNLFF.

In this sample, this clonotype turned up once. A much larger clone differs from this one at a single base, so this may be a read error. The gene calls are TRBV6-2 or TRBV6-3 and TRBJ1-2, with D hard to call. CDR3 length: 14 amino acids. Germline assignment: CDR1 MNHEY and CDR2 SVGEGT. CDR3 sequence (DNA): TGTGCCAGCGGTTACGGGCCAGAAACCTATGGCTACACCTTC. It yields the protein CASGYGPETYGYTF.

The sample holds many counts of this clonotype. The V gene is TRBV13, the J gene TRBJ2-7; 7 bases are shared with TRBD1. CDR1 and CDR2 from the germline V gene are PRHDT and FYEKMQ (reference sequence). This CDR3 has 15 residues. The J segment lost 2 bases and the V segment lost 5 bases, leaving 9 bases of the junction unmatched. The CDR3 sequence: CASSLRGQSPYEQYF. In nucleotides, the CDR3 is TGTGCCAGCAGCCTAAGGGGGCAGTCTCCCTACGAGCAGTACTTC.

This chain joins TRBV20-1 and TRBJ2-7, with D possibly TRBD1 on 5 matching bases. The CDR3 length is 13 residues. Trimming shortened V by 1 base and J by 5 bases, and 12 bases separated the two germline ends. Germline loops: CDR1 DFQATT, CDR2 SNEGSKA (reference sequence). The CDR3: CSARVSGSHEQYF. The CDR3 DNA reads as TGCAGTGCTAGAGTCTCAGGGTCCCACGAGCAGTACTTC.

This clonotype was detected a few times. The rearrangement joins TRBV6-6 to TRBJ2-3; 8 bases fit TRBD2. CDR3 length: 14 amino acids. With 8 bases clipped from V and 2 bases from J, the junction kept 6 bases outside the gene matches. Germline V gene data show CDR1 as MNHNY and CDR2 as SVGAGI (reference sequence). The CDR3 DNA follows: TGTGCCAGCGAAAGCGGGAGCTCCACAGATACGCAGTATTTT. This encodes CASESGSSTDTQYF.

This clonotype was picked up a small number of times. V gene TRBV28 combines with J gene TRBJ2-1; TRBD2 matches at 8 bases. CDR1 and CDR2 from the germline V gene are MDHEN and SYDVKM. V was pared by 4 bases and J by 9 bases, with 11 bases of the junction left unmatched. CDR3 length: 15 amino acids. Here the CDR3 DNA reads TGTGCCAGCAGTTCCCCCGAGCGAAGCGGGAGTGAGCAGTTCTTC. Protein: CASSSPERSGSEQFF.

There are many counts of this clonotype. V is TRBV5-1 and J is TRBJ2-7; 7 bases are shared with TRBD2. Trimming at V came to 5 bases and at J to 4 bases, leaving 12 bases not matched to a gene. Germline V gives CDR1 SGHRS, CDR2 YFSETQ. The CDR3 covers 15 residues. CDR3 in amino acids: CASRRTGTTEYEQYF. Here the CDR3 DNA reads TGCGCCAGCAGACGTACCGGGACTACAGAATACGAGCAGTACTTC.

With regard to this clonotype: This may stem from a read error, because a much larger clone lies one nucleotide away. The chain carries TRBV5-6 and TRBJ1-1; 9 bases map to TRBD1. Germline loops: CDR1 SGHDT, CDR2 YYEEEE. J was trimmed by 5 bases and V by 4 bases; bases with no gene match: 12. The CDR3 runs to 16 residues. CDR3 coding DNA: TGTGCCAGCAGCCTAGACCCGTGGGGACAGGGAACTGAAGCTTTCTTT. It codes for CASSLDPWGQGTEAFF.